This is a list of T cell receptor beta chains from one sample in a study of T-cell reconstitution after alpha-beta-depleted transplantation in children. One entry per CDR3 protein results from TCRdb running MiXCR on the PCR reads. The sample consists of about 980,000 distinct CDR3 sequences, 25% to 35% of them appearing once. Sequenced material: PBMCs, mostly from graft donor cells, taken 360 days after TCRalphabeta/CD19-depleted stem cell transplant. The receptors originated from a boy under two years old who had a stem cell transplant for SCID, so the T cells may come from the graft donor. Both conserved end residues are part of each CDR3.

len: 17; v_gene: TRBV9; j_gene: TRBJ2-1; CDR3aa: CASSVGGGGGPSHEQFF
len: 15; v_gene: TRBV12-3/TRBV12-4; j_gene: TRBJ1-2; CDR3aa: CASSPWTGGYYGYTF
len: 15; v_gene: TRBV5-1; j_gene: TRBJ2-3; CDR3aa: CASSSGLAGVDTQYF
len: 14; v_gene: TRBV7-8; j_gene: TRBJ2-3; CDR3aa: CASAELASTDTQYF
len: 15; v_gene: TRBV4-1; j_gene: TRBJ1-1; CDR3aa: CASSPYLSMSTEAFF
len: 14; v_gene: TRBV24-1; j_gene: TRBJ2-1; CDR3aa: CATSEPGTVGEQFF
len: 15; v_gene: TRBV19; j_gene: TRBJ2-2; CDR3aa: CAISRDTRGTGELFF
len: 13; v_gene: TRBV10-3; j_gene: TRBJ2-7; CDR3aa: CAITPDDSYEQYF
len: 15; v_gene: TRBV7-2; j_gene: TRBJ2-5; CDR3aa: CASSARDRPRETQYF
len: 14; v_gene: TRBV5-1; j_gene: TRBJ2-1; CDR3aa: CASSLVGGPRGQFF
len: 16; v_gene: TRBV6-1; j_gene: TRBJ1-2; CDR3aa: CASSPGALGASYGYTF
len: 15; v_gene: TRBV15; j_gene: TRBJ1-1; CDR3aa: CATSLWTGGKGEAFF
len: 17; v_gene: TRBV12-3/TRBV12-4; j_gene: TRBJ2-3; CDR3aa: CASTSYATGRGTDTQYF
len: 16; v_gene: TRBV9; j_gene: TRBJ2-2; CDR3aa: CASSGHRGSPAGELFF
len: 13; v_gene: TRBV7-2; j_gene: TRBJ1-2; CDR3aa: CASSLGRGDGYTF
len: 18; v_gene: TRBV5-5; j_gene: TRBJ2-3; CDR3aa: CASSLNTGAGGRTDTQYF
len: 12; v_gene: TRBV20-1; j_gene: TRBJ2-3; CDR3aa: CSARKVSDTQYF
len: 14; v_gene: TRBV7-9; j_gene: TRBJ1-1; CDR3aa: CASSPGGVVTEAFF
len: 16; v_gene: TRBV20-1; j_gene: TRBJ2-1; CDR3aa: CSARDLSGGAYNEQFF
len: 16; v_gene: TRBV7-2; j_gene: TRBJ2-7; CDR3aa: CASSSPGLAGGHEQYF
len: 15; v_gene: TRBV24-1; j_gene: TRBJ2-1; CDR3aa: CATSDTGLIYNEQFF
len: 12; v_gene: TRBV20-1; j_gene: TRBJ2-2; CDR3aa: CSASEHTGELFF
len: 13; v_gene: TRBV27; j_gene: TRBJ2-7; CDR3aa: CASRLAGGYEQYF
len: 16; v_gene: TRBV19; j_gene: TRBJ1-1; CDR3aa: CASRLRSGTANTEAFF
len: 18; v_gene: TRBV7-8; j_gene: TRBJ2-2; CDR3aa: CASSSLIQRGGNTGELFF
len: 14; v_gene: TRBV10-3; j_gene: TRBJ2-7; CDR3aa: CAITPGTGPYEQYF